This TCR beta chain emerged from a study of CD8 T cells in ankylosing spondylitis. Notes on the study in general: Clones linked to disease were reported to show significant enrichment in matched ankylosing spondylitis synovial fluid. Under 10 highly homologous variants formed a TCR beta motif that appeared characteristic of ankylosing spondylitis blood.

This clonotype came up many times. Antigen specificity is unknown. Trimming removed 1 base from V and 0 bases from J, with 8 bases in between. The CDR3 sequence is 16 residues long. Per germline, CDR1 SGHRS and CDR2 YFSETQ. TCRdb processed the 5' RACE reads anew with MiXCR; each CDR3 protein has one entry. The top ten hold 3% to 4% of the sample, which has around 490,000 distinct CDR3 sequences, 5.3% seen once. This chain uses TRBV5-1 with TRBJ2-6; D is undetermined. Source material: blood, either unsorted or a sorted T cell fraction (not recorded which). The sequence derives from a male donor with ankylosing spondylitis. DNA of the CDR3: TGCGCCAGCAGCTTGATTGGGTCCTCTGGGGCCAACGTCCTGACTTTC. Its translation is CASSLIGSSGANVLTF. Drawing the rest from reference TRBV5-1 and TRBJ2-6, the complete variable domain is KAGVTQTPRYLIKTRGQQVTLSCSPISGHRSVSWYQQTPGQGLQFLFEYFSETQRNKGNFPGRFSGRQFSNSRSEMNVSTLELGDSALYLCASSLIGSSGANVLTFGAGSRLTVL.